Below are 5 T cell receptor beta chains sequenced from a single sample in a study of post-analysis software for immune sequencing data. The TCR beta cDNA libraries carried unique molecular identifiers. In TCRdb, the PCR reads were re-called with MiXCR into one record per CDR3 protein. The sample comprises approximately 730,000 distinct CDR3 sequences, 25% to 30% of which are singletons, and around 0.55% rests with the top ten. These receptors lack a known antigen. Study-wide results and limits: Comparison of patients with controls showed a handful of TRBV segments more frequent in patients, TRBV5-6, TRBV5-1 and TRBV20-1 among them.

Sequencing input: blood. These receptors came from a girl between 10 and 17 years old with multiple sclerosis.

The chain has TRBV7-6 and TRBJ2-7; 7 bases map to TRBD1. V lost 5 bases, J lost 3 bases, and 10 bases stayed unmatched. Germline V CDR1 and CDR2: SGHVS, FNYEAQ. The CDR3 runs to 15 residues. In DNA form, the CDR3 reads TGTGCCAGCAGCCCCTCCCGGGACAGTTACTACGAGCAGTACTTC. Its translation: CASSPSRDSYYEQYF. The whole variable domain, filled in from reference TRBV7-6 and TRBJ2-7, reads GAGVSQSPRYKVTKRGQDVALRCDPISGHVSLYWYRQALGQGPEFLTYFNYEAQQDKSGLPNDRFSAERPEGSISTLTIQRTEQRDSAMYRCASSPSRDSYYEQYFGPGTRLTVT.

The V and J genes are TRBV28 and TRBJ2-5; 7 bases fit TRBD2. The J call may be faulty, since TRBJ2-7 better matches the DNA end. Germline V gives CDR1 MDHEN, CDR2 SYDVKM. The CDR3 is 14 amino acids. DNA for the CDR3: TGTGCCAGCAGTTCTCCTGGACTAGGTGCCGAGCAGTACTTC. Protein sequence: CASSSPGLGAEQYF.

This clonotype has a handful of counts. The chain uses TRBV28 and TRBJ2-7, with a tentative D call TRBD1 (6 bases). Germline V lookup: CDR1 MDHEN, CDR2 SYDVKM. V gave up 5 bases and J gave up 5 bases, with 19 bases separating them. The CDR3 has 15 amino acids. CDR3 region: CASSVPTQGSHEQYF. In nucleotides, the CDR3 is TGTGCCAGCAGTGTGCCCACACAGGGTTCCCACGAGCAGTACTTC.

The J gene is TRBJ1-5, the V gene TRBV20-1; D call uncertain. V lost 1 base and J 3 bases, leaving 7 bases between the germline ends. Germline V gene sequence: CDR1 DFQATT, CDR2 SNEGSKA (reference sequence). The CDR3 has 13 amino acids. The CDR3 nucleotides read TGCAGTGCTAGAGGGCGGTTCAATCAGCCCCAGCATTTT. This sequence encodes CSARGRFNQPQHF.

The chain uses TRBV4-1 and TRBJ2-3; D uncertain. CDR1 is MGHRA, CDR2 YSYEKL, per germline. This CDR3 is built from 13 residues. V lost 4 bases to trimming and J lost 2 bases, with 7 bases between them. The CDR3 is CASSRLPTDTQYF. CDR3 nucleotide sequence: TGCGCCAGCAGCCGTCTACCCACAGATACGCAGTATTTT.